Following are 3 T cell receptor beta chains from one sample sequenced in a study of shared clonotypes between healthy human individuals. This table comes from immunoSEQ multiplex PCR, and its TCRdb copy is limited to in-frame clones, with some not included. Of over 2 million clones in the sample, about 90% are singletons; the top ten hold 0.37%. Input material: naive CD4+ T cells from PBMCs. The subset is: CD45RA+ positively selected. All receptors derive from a man between 18 and 29 years old in good health. Some clones in this sample may be carry-over from other donors' samples.

This clone was counted only a few times. The chain couples TRBV6-6 to TRBJ1-5; D is unclear. V was clipped by 6 bases and J by 8 bases, with 14 bases between them. CDR1 is MNHNY, CDR2 SVGAGI, per germline (reference sequence). The CDR3 sequence is 13 residues long. In nucleotides, the CDR3 is TGTGCCAGCAGCTACGAAAGAGTTAAGCCCCAGCATTTT. It yields the protein CASSYERVKPQHF.

CDR3 nucleotides: TGTGCCAGCTCATCAGGACAGGGGACGTTGAACACTGAAGCTTTCTTT. This encodes CASSSGQGTLNTEAFF. The chain is built from TRBV18 and TRBJ1-1; 9 positions match TRBD1. J lost 0 bases, V lost 5 bases, and 7 bases had no gene match. Germline CDR1 KGHSH, CDR2 LQKENI. The CDR3 runs to 16 residues.

The count of this clone is one. V and J are TRBV13 and TRBJ2-7; D gene unclear. The germline gives CDR1 PRHDT, CDR2 FYEKMQ (reference sequence). V was cut by 2 bases and J by 6 bases, with 8 bases left in between. This CDR3 region has 12 residues. The CDR3 region is CASSLLTREQYF. For the CDR3, the DNA is TGTGCCAGCAGCTTACTGACTCGCGAGCAGTACTTC.